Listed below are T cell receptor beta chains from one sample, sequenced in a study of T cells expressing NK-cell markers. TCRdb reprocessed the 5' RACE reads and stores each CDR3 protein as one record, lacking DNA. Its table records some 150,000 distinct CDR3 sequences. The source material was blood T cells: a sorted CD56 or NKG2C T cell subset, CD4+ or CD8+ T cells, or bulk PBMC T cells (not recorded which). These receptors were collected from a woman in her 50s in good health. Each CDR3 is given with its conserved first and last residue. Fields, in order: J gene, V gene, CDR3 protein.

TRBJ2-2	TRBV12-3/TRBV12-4	CASSTDRLRGTGELFF
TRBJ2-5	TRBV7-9	CAELTNQETQYF
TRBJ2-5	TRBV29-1	CSVVTGTPWETQYF
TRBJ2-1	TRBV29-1	CSVSVPGLEGGNEQFF
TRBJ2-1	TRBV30	CAWSVERGNEQFF
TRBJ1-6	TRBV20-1	CSASGEGDNSPLHF
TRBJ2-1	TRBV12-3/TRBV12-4	CASSPDSLGEQFF
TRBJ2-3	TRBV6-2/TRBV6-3	CASNTDDTQYF
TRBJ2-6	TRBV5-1	CAEQGGVPGANVLTF
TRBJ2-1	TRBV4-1	CASSGGNYNEQFF
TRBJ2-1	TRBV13	CASSLRGRGNEQFF
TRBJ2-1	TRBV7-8	CASSVDRQGNEQFF
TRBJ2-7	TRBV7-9	CASSFGQGYEQYF
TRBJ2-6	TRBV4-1	CASSQEGYSLSGANVLTF
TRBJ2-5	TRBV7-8	CASSLEWSSGSPAGTQYF
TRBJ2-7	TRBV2	CASRPWDRVEEQYF
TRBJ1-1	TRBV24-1	CATSDPEGGTEAFF
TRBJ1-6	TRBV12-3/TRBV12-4	CASREDDYSPLHF
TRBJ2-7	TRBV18	CASSQDRGVYEQYF
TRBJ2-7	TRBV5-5	CASSSGGWGGSPHEQYF
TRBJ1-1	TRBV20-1	CSARSTTASNTEAFF
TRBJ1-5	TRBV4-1	CASSQGPEGGRNQPQHF
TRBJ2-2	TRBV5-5	CASSLVANTGELFF
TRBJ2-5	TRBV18	CASSLRQGLRETQYF
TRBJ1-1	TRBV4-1	CASSQDSSVPRDTEAFF
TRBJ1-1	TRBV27	CASAFGRQAEAFF
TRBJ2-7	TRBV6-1	CASNPRDTYYEQYF
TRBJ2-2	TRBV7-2	CASSFDNRGANTGELFF
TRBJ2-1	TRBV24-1	CATSDLRASESSYNEQFF
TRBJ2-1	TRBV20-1	CSARDSGRATGEQFF